This T cell receptor beta chain was profiled in a study of T cells in Graves' hyperthyroidism and ophthalmopathy. Study conclusions and caveats: The majority of expanded thyroid clonotypes above 0.001 also appeared in blood. Separating ophthalmopathy from stable hyperthyroidism was achieved by a 13 V-J model.

Amplification of TCR beta CDR3 regions used RNA as the template. The HTBI primer set drove a first-round RT-PCR of the TCR CDR3. TCRdb reprocessed the multiplex PCR reads with MiXCR, giving one entry per CDR3 protein. Among roughly 640,000 distinct CDR3 sequences listed, more than 15% were seen once. Diagnosis relied on clinical symptoms, serum thyroxine and TRAb, thyroid ultrasound and orbital computed tomography. From germline, CDR1 is SGDLS and CDR2 YYNGEE. The J segment lost 4 bases and the V segment lost 0 bases, leaving 7 bases of the junction unmatched. The CDR3 totals 16 residues. This clonotype was observed a few times. Antigen: not known.

The rearrangement links TRBV9 to TRBJ2-1, with TRBD2 matching over 7 bases. The receptor was derived from a woman aged 40 to 55 with Graves' ophthalmopathy. The sequenced material came from blood. CDR3 loop: CASSVGSSGVYNEQFF. The CDR3 DNA follows: TGTGCCAGCAGCGTAGGGTCTAGCGGAGTTTACAATGAGCAGTTCTTC.